Listed below are T cell receptor beta chains from one sample, sequenced in a study of shared clonotypes between healthy human individuals. Repertoires were generated with immunoSEQ multiplex PCR, while TCRdb's copy carries only in-frame clones and drops some. The table records about 2.4 million clones, 80% to 95% of them present only once. The specimen was naive CD4+ T cells from PBMCs. The origin of the receptors is a man aged 18 to 35 in good health. Some clones in this sample may be carry-over from other donors' samples. Each CDR3 is given with its conserved first and last residue. A D gene is named only where the DNA matches it firmly. Clone size is not always given. Where it is, it says once, few, many or a class for expanded clones.

>TRBV29-1|few|12|TRBD1|TRBJ1-4
TGCAGCGGTGTGGACAGGTCTGAAAAACTGTTTTTT
CSGVDRSEKLFF
>TRBV6-6|-|13|TRBD1|TRBJ1-2
TGTGCCAGCAGTCCCGGACAGGGGAATCGCTACACCTTC
CASSPGQGNRYTF
>TRBV6-5|once|15|TRBD2|TRBJ2-5
TGTGCCAGCAGTTCGCCCCTAGCGGGACAAGAGACCCAGTACTTC
CASSSPLAGQETQYF
>TRBV28|-|13|-|TRBJ2-1
TGTGCCAGCAGTTGGAGGGAAGGGGGTGGGCAGTTCTTC
CASSWREGGGQFF
>TRBV29-1|-|14|-|TRBJ1-3
TGCAGCGCCACAGGTCGGTTGTCCGGAAACACCATATATTTT
CSATGRLSGNTIYF
>TRBV5-1|-|13|-|TRBJ1-2
TGCGCCAGCAGCCCTACGGTGGCGTATGGCTACACCTTC
CASSPTVAYGYTF
>TRBV4-1|few|16|-|TRBJ1-4
TGCGCCAGCAGCCCGACACCCCAGGGGAGTAATGAAAAACTGTTTTTT
CASSPTPQGSNEKLFF
>TRBV5-1|-|15|TRBD1|TRBJ1-5
TGCGCCAGCAGCTTCTCAGGACAGGGCAATCAGCCCCAGCATTTT
CASSFSGQGNQPQHF
>TRBV7-9|-|12|-|TRBJ1-4
TGTGCCAGCAGCTGGGGAGAGGAAAAACTGTTTTTT
CASSWGEEKLFF
>TRBV30|-|12|-|TRBJ2-1
TGTGCCTGGTCGGGTGTAATCGATGAGCAGTTCTTC
CAWSGVIDEQFF
>TRBV11-2|-|12|-|TRBJ2-2
TGTGCCAGCAGCTTAGACGCCGGGGAGCTGTTTTTT
CASSLDAGELFF
>TRBV7-8|once|16|TRBD2|TRBJ2-2
TGTGCCAGCAGCCCCGGACTAGCGGGAGGCTACGGGGAGCTGTTTTTT
CASSPGLAGGYGELFF
>TRBV7-9|-|16|-|TRBJ1-5
TGTGCCAGCAGCACGGGACACCTGAATAGCAATCAGCCCCAGCATTTT
CASSTGHLNSNQPQHF
>TRBV5-4|-|12|-|TRBJ1-2
TGTGCCGCAGCGACATCGAATTATGGCTACACCTTC
CAAATSNYGYTF
>TRBV7-2|once|18|TRBD2|TRBJ2-1
TGTGCCAGCAGATTGACTAGCGGGAGGGCCCTAGCGTACAATGAGCAGTTCTTC
CASRLTSGRALAYNEQFF
>TRBV12-5|-|13|-|TRBJ1-2
TGTGCTAGTGGTTCCCCTAGGTTCGGCGGCTACACCTTC
CASGSPRFGGYTF
>TRBV18|-|15|-|TRBJ1-1
TGTGCCAGCTCACCTCCGGGCCCCGAGGGCACTGAAGCTTTCTTT
CASSPPGPEGTEAFF
>TRBV11-1|-|15|TRBD1|TRBJ2-3
TGTGCCAGCAGCTCTCGGACAGGGAACACAGATACGCAGTATTTT
CASSSRTGNTDTQYF
>TRBV28|-|15|TRBD1|TRBJ1-2
TGTGCCAGCAACACCAGGGGGCTGCTGAGCTATGGCTACACCTTC
CASNTRGLLSYGYTF
>TRBV4-2|-|19|TRBD1|TRBJ1-2
TGTGCCAGCAGCCAAGATCGGGGTGGTAGGGGGCGGTCACACTATGGCTACACCTTC
CASSQDRGGRGRSHYGYTF
>TRBV5-1|once|13|-|TRBJ2-7
TGCGCCAGCAGCTTGATGATTGACGGCGAGCAGTACTTC
CASSLMIDGEQYF